These 9 T cell receptor beta chains originate from one sample sequenced in a study of blood T cell repertoires in COVID-19. Clones were read by immunoSEQ multiplex PCR, and TCRdb kept only the in-frame ones, dropping some. The data hold a few hundred thousand clones, with about 88% observed a single time. The source material was PBMCs or T cells enriched from blood (not recorded which). These receptors were collected from a woman between 25 and 40 years old who had been exposed to COVID-19.

As regards this clone: Different DNA sequences within this sample yield the same CDR3. The chain is built from TRBV6-5 and TRBJ1-5, with 7 positions matching TRBD1. CDR1 is MNHEY and CDR2 is SVGAGI in the germline V gene. This CDR3 comprises 14 residues. Trimming at V came to 4 bases and at J to 2 bases, leaving 2 bases not matched to a gene. CDR3 in amino acids: CASSFGQGNQPQHF. CDR3 bases: TGTGCCAGCAGTTTCGGACAGGGCAATCAGCCCCAGCATTTT.

This chain joins TRBV3-1 (or the pseudogene TRBV3-2) and TRBJ2-5; TRBD1 matches 8 bases. This CDR3 has 15 amino acids. Germline V gene lookup returns CDR1 LGHDT and CDR2 YNNKEL (reference sequence). The V and J ends lost 3 bases and 3 bases, in that order; junction bases with no gene match: 6. The CDR3 nucleotides are TGTGCCAGCAGCCAGTGGACAGGGCAAAAAGAGACCCAGTACTTC. This codes for CASSQWTGQKETQYF.

This clone was seen only once. The chain has TRBV5-5 and TRBJ2-3, with D hard to call. There are 16 residues in the CDR3. In germline, CDR1 is SGHKS, CDR2 YYEKEE (reference sequence). The V end lost 0 bases, the J end lost 2 bases, and 13 bases lay between the germline ends. CDR3: CASSLARKSATDTQYF. The DNA of the CDR3 is TGTGCCAGCAGCTTGGCTAGGAAATCGGCCACAGATACGCAGTATTTT.

The chain carries TRBV7-9 and TRBJ2-1; 9 positions match TRBD2. CDR1 and CDR2 from the germline V gene are SEHNR and FQNEAQ (reference sequence). The CDR3 totals 14 residues. The V segment lost 11 bases and the J segment 4 bases; nucleotides outside the gene matches: 9. The CDR3 reads CALLGLAGYNEQFF. CDR3 coding DNA: TGTGCCCTCCTGGGGCTAGCGGGGTACAATGAGCAGTTCTTC.

The chain carries TRBV5-1 and TRBJ1-2; TRBD1 is a possible D gene (5 bases). The CDR3 spans 13 residues. V shed 0 bases and J shed 4 bases, with 7 bases lying between them. Germline CDR1 is SGHRS and CDR2 is YFSETQ. CDR3 loop: CASSLADSYGYTF. CDR3 in DNA: TGCGCCAGCAGCTTGGCCGACAGCTATGGCTACACCTTC.

V usage is TRBV5-1 and J usage is TRBJ2-1; 14 nucleotides line up with TRBD2. CDR1 is SGHRS and CDR2 is YFSETQ in the germline V gene. J gave up 3 bases and V 4 bases, and 6 bases lay outside the gene matches. The CDR3 runs to 17 residues. CDR3 coding DNA: TGCGCCAGCAGCCCGGGGACTAGCGGGGGTCTCTACAATGAGCAGTTCTTC. Translation gives CASSPGTSGGLYNEQFF.

V and J are TRBV24-1 and TRBJ2-1, with 10 bases lining up with TRBD2. This CDR3 spans 20 amino acids. The V gene end was trimmed by 4 bases and the J gene end by 0 bases; junction bases not matched to a gene: 14. Per germline, CDR1 KGHDR and CDR2 SFDVKD. The CDR3 DNA follows: TGTGCCACCAGTGACCCCGGACTAGCGGATACCTTAAGCTCCTACAATGAGCAGTTCTTC. It specifies CATSDPGLADTLSSYNEQFF.

The V and J genes are TRBV4-2 and TRBJ2-1, with 11 bases fitting TRBD2. The CDR3 runs 22 residues. J was trimmed by 3 bases and V by 4 bases; bases with no gene match: 23. CDR1 and CDR2 from the germline V gene are LGHNA and YNFKEQ. CDR3 sequence: CASSRSPILAGVRISLYNEQFF. The CDR3 bases are TGTGCCAGCAGCCGCAGTCCCATACTAGCGGGAGTTAGGATCAGCCTCTACAATGAGCAGTTCTTC.

The CDR3 sequence is CAIRPTLPQGAYEQYF. CDR3 nucleotides: TGTGCCATCAGACCCACGCTCCCGCAGGGGGCTTACGAGCAGTACTTC. The chain joins TRBV10-3 to TRBJ2-7; 8 nucleotides align to TRBD1. The CDR3 contains 16 residues. From germline, CDR1 is ENHRY and CDR2 SYGVKD. V shed 6 bases, J shed 4 bases, and the junction held 14 bases outside the gene matches.